Listed below are T cell receptor beta chains from one sample, sequenced in a study of blood T cell repertoires in COVID-19. TCRdb's table, derived via immunoSEQ multiplex PCR, lists solely in-frame clones and lacks some. The table includes a few hundred thousand clones, about 90% detected once. Sequencing was done on a sample of PBMCs or T cells enriched from blood (not recorded which). These receptors all come from a man aged 25-45 years who had recovered from COVID-19. The CDR3 runs from the conserved cysteine through the conserved F or W. A D gene is named only where the DNA matches it firmly. Clone size, where shown, is once, few, many, or a class for clones that have expanded.

abundance	v_gene	j_gene	d_gene	CDR3nt	CDR3aa
NA	TRBV5-4	TRBJ1-2	TRBD1	TGTGCCAGCAGTCAGGGACAGGGAAACTTAAACTATGGCTACACCTTC	CASSQGQGNLNYGYTF
NA	TRBV5-6	TRBJ1-3	NA	TGTGCCAGCATCATGGGTGGAGACAGGCCACAGGACACCATATATTTT	CASIMGGDRPQDTIYF
NA	TRBV2	TRBJ1-2	NA	TGTGCCAGCAGCAACAGGTTAAGGGGTGGAGGCTACACCTTC	CASSNRLRGGGYTF
NA	TRBV20-1	TRBJ2-1	TRBD2	TGCAGTGCTAGTCCTGGAGCGGGGGGGCACAATGAGCAGTTCTTC	CSASPGAGGHNEQFF
NA	TRBV29-1	TRBJ1-5	TRBD1	TGCAGCGTCGGGGTTGGCGGACAGGGTCAGCCCCAGCATTTT	CSVGVGGQGQPQHF
once	TRBV18	TRBJ2-3	TRBD2	TGTGCCAGCTCACCACCCTCACTAGCGAGGTGGGATACGCAGTATTTT	CASSPPSLARWDTQYF
NA	TRBV29-1	TRBJ2-2	NA	TGCAGCGTTGAACGAGGCTCGAACACCGGGGAGCTGTTTTTT	CSVERGSNTGELFF
NA	TRBV7-9	TRBJ1-2	TRBD1	TGTGCCAGCAGCCCCCCAGACAGGGACGATGGCTACACCTTC	CASSPPDRDDGYTF
few	TRBV7-2	TRBJ2-6	NA	TGTGCCAGCAGCTTAAGGCGAGGTGTAGGAGGGGCCAACGTCCTGACTTTC	CASSLRRGVGGANVLTF
NA	TRBV12-3/TRBV12-4	TRBJ2-7	NA	TGTGCCAGCAGTTTAAGCCTTTACGAGCAGTACTTC	CASSLSLYEQYF
NA	TRBV30	TRBJ2-3	NA	TGTGCCTGGAGTGTACGGGAACGAGATACGCAGTATTTT	CAWSVRERDTQYF
NA	TRBV12-5	TRBJ1-5	TRBD1	TGTGCTAGTGCCCCACAGGGGGCGCTCGGTCAGCCCCAGCATTTT	CASAPQGALGQPQHF
NA	TRBV5-6	TRBJ1-4	NA	TGTGCCAGCAGCTTGGGGGCTGGGGGGAATGAAAAACTGTTTTTT	CASSLGAGGNEKLFF
NA	TRBV3-1/TRBV3-2	TRBJ1-2	TRBD1	TGTGCCAGCAGCCAAGGTAGGACAGGAGGCTATGGCTACACCTTC	CASSQGRTGGYGYTF
NA	TRBV9	TRBJ2-3	TRBD1	TGTGCCAGCAGCGTCGGGACAGGGGCGGCAGATACGCAGTATTTT	CASSVGTGAADTQYF
NA	TRBV19	TRBJ1-2	NA	TGTGCCAGTTCTTGGGGCGACTATGGCTACACCTTC	CASSWGDYGYTF
NA	TRBV5-1	TRBJ2-1	NA	TGCGCCAGCAGCTTGCAGGGGTTGGATTACAATGAGCAGTTCTTC	CASSLQGLDYNEQFF
NA	TRBV30	TRBJ1-2	TRBD1	TGTGCCTGGAGTACAGGGGGCAAGGGAGGCAACTATGGCTACACCTTC	CAWSTGGKGGNYGYTF
NA	TRBV5-6	TRBJ1-2	NA	TGTGCCAGCAGCTTGGTCGGGATATTAGGCTACACCTTC	CASSLVGILGYTF
NA	TRBV27	TRBJ2-7	TRBD2	TGTGCCAGCAGTTTAGCGGGGGTGCAGTACTTC	CASSLAGVQYF
NA	TRBV5-1	TRBJ2-5	NA	TGCGCCAGCAGCTTGCAGGGGCAAGAGACCCAGTACTTC	CASSLQGQETQYF
NA	TRBV3-1/TRBV3-2	TRBJ1-2	NA	TGTGCCAGCAGCCACAGAAATGCTAACTATGGCTACACCTTC	CASSHRNANYGYTF
NA	TRBV30	TRBJ1-5	TRBD1	TGTGCCTGGAGTTCTGGGTATGGGACAGGGAGGAATCAGCCCCAGCATTTT	CAWSSGYGTGRNQPQHF
NA	TRBV30	TRBJ1-2	NA	TGTGCCTGGAGTGTCCTACGGGGGAATGGCTACACCTTC	CAWSVLRGNGYTF
NA	TRBV30	TRBJ2-5	TRBD1	TGTGCCTTGGGACAGGCGCAAGAGACCCAGTACTTC	CALGQAQETQYF
NA	TRBV3-1/TRBV3-2	TRBJ2-5	NA	TGTGCCAGCAGCCAAGATACAGGGAAGGTTGGTGGAGAGACCCAGTACTTC	CASSQDTGKVGGETQYF
NA	TRBV5-4	TRBJ1-3	NA	TGTGCCAGCAAAAATACCAGTGCTGGAAACACCATATATTTT	CASKNTSAGNTIYF
NA	TRBV6-1	TRBJ1-2	NA	TGTGCCAGCAGTGAAGCATTAAGCGTGGGCTACACCTTC	CASSEALSVGYTF
NA	TRBV4-1	TRBJ1-5	TRBD1	TGCGCCAGCAGCCAAGAAGGGGGCGGGAACAATCAGCCCCAGCATTTT	CASSQEGGGNNQPQHF
NA	TRBV29-1	TRBJ1-4	NA	TGCAGCGTTGAAGATCGAGACAGGCTGAAACTGTTTTTT	CSVEDRDRLKLFF
NA	TRBV2	TRBJ2-7	NA	TGTGCCAGCAGTAGCTCAGGCTCCTACGAGCAGTACTTC	CASSSSGSYEQYF
once	TRBV9	TRBJ1-1	NA	TGTGCCAGCAGCGTAGAGGACACGAACACTGAAGCTTTCTTT	CASSVEDTNTEAFF
once	TRBV25-1	TRBJ2-5	TRBD2	TGTGCCAGCAGTGAGGGGGGGGGAGAGACCCAGTACTTC	CASSEGGGETQYF
NA	TRBV5-6	TRBJ1-1	NA	TGTGCCAGCAGCCCGGATGGGAGATTTAACACTGAAGCTTTCTTT	CASSPDGRFNTEAFF
NA	TRBV7-6	TRBJ2-5	NA	TGTGCCAGCAGCCCGAGACAGGTAGAGACCCAGTACTTC	CASSPRQVETQYF
once	TRBV6-6	TRBJ1-6	NA	TGTGCCAGCAGACCCCCCACAGGGTGGAATTCACCCCTCCACTTT	CASRPPTGWNSPLHF
few	TRBV11-2	TRBJ1-2	NA	TGTGCCAGCAGCTTAGGGAGCGGGGGGCTTAACTATGGCTACACCTTC	CASSLGSGGLNYGYTF
NA	TRBV7-9	TRBJ2-5	TRBD1	TGTGCCAGCAGCTTTGGGCAGGGGGCCGGAGAGACCCAGTACTTC	CASSFGQGAGETQYF
NA	TRBV5-1	TRBJ1-1	NA	TGCGCCAGCAGCTCGGGACACTCGAACACTGAAGCTTTCTTT	CASSSGHSNTEAFF
NA	TRBV5-1	TRBJ1-2	NA	TGCGCCACCCGAACGGGGGGCGATAGGTATGGCTACACCTTC	CATRTGGDRYGYTF
NA	TRBV27	TRBJ1-5	TRBD1	TGTGCCAGCAGTCCTGGGACAGGGAGGCAGCCCCAGCATTTT	CASSPGTGRQPQHF
NA	TRBV6-5	TRBJ2-5	NA	TGTGCCAGCAGTTCCTCGGACAGAACCCAGTACTTC	CASSSSDRTQYF
once	TRBV7-9	TRBJ2-5	TRBD1	TGTGCCAGCAGCTCTAGACAGGGGGAAGAGACCCAGTACTTC	CASSSRQGEETQYF
NA	TRBV20-1	TRBJ1-3	NA	TGCAGTGCTAGTCCGGGCTCTGGAAACACCATATATTTT	CSASPGSGNTIYF
NA	TRBV6-5	TRBJ1-4	NA	TGTGCCAGCGCGACAGTTTTCTATGAAAAACTGTTTTTT	CASATVFYEKLFF
NA	TRBV30	TRBJ2-1	NA	TGTGCCTGGAGTCCTCTGTGGGGCAGCATTTACAATGAGCAGTTCTTC	CAWSPLWGSIYNEQFF
NA	TRBV27	TRBJ2-7	TRBD2	TGTGCCAGCAGAACGGGACTAGCGGGGTTTTACGAGCAGTACTTC	CASRTGLAGFYEQYF
NA	TRBV14	TRBJ2-3	NA	TGTGCCAGCAGCGAGGTAAACCTTCAGGGAGGTGTTACAGATACGCAGTATTTT	CASSEVNLQGGVTDTQYF
NA	TRBV3-1/TRBV3-2	TRBJ1-3	NA	TGTGCCAGCAGTTTATCAGGGGCGAGGGGAAACACCATATATTTT	CASSLSGARGNTIYF
NA	TRBV7-2	TRBJ1-5	NA	TGTGCCAGCAGCCCGACAGGTCCATGGCAGCCCCAGCATTTT	CASSPTGPWQPQHF
NA	TRBV27	TRBJ1-2	TRBD1	TGTGCCAGCAGTCCGGGGACAGTCCCTGGGGGCTACACCTTC	CASSPGTVPGGYTF
NA	TRBV5-4	TRBJ1-1	NA	TGTGCCAGCAGCTTGGACGGGGTTACGGCTTTCTTT	CASSLDGVTAFF
NA	TRBV27	TRBJ1-6	NA	TGTGCCAGCAGTTTATCGATCGCGGGACTGGGTTCACCCCTCCACTTT	CASSLSIAGLGSPLHF
NA	TRBV6-5	TRBJ1-2	TRBD1	TGTGCCAGCAGTAAGGGGGCGAGTGGCTACACCTTC	CASSKGASGYTF